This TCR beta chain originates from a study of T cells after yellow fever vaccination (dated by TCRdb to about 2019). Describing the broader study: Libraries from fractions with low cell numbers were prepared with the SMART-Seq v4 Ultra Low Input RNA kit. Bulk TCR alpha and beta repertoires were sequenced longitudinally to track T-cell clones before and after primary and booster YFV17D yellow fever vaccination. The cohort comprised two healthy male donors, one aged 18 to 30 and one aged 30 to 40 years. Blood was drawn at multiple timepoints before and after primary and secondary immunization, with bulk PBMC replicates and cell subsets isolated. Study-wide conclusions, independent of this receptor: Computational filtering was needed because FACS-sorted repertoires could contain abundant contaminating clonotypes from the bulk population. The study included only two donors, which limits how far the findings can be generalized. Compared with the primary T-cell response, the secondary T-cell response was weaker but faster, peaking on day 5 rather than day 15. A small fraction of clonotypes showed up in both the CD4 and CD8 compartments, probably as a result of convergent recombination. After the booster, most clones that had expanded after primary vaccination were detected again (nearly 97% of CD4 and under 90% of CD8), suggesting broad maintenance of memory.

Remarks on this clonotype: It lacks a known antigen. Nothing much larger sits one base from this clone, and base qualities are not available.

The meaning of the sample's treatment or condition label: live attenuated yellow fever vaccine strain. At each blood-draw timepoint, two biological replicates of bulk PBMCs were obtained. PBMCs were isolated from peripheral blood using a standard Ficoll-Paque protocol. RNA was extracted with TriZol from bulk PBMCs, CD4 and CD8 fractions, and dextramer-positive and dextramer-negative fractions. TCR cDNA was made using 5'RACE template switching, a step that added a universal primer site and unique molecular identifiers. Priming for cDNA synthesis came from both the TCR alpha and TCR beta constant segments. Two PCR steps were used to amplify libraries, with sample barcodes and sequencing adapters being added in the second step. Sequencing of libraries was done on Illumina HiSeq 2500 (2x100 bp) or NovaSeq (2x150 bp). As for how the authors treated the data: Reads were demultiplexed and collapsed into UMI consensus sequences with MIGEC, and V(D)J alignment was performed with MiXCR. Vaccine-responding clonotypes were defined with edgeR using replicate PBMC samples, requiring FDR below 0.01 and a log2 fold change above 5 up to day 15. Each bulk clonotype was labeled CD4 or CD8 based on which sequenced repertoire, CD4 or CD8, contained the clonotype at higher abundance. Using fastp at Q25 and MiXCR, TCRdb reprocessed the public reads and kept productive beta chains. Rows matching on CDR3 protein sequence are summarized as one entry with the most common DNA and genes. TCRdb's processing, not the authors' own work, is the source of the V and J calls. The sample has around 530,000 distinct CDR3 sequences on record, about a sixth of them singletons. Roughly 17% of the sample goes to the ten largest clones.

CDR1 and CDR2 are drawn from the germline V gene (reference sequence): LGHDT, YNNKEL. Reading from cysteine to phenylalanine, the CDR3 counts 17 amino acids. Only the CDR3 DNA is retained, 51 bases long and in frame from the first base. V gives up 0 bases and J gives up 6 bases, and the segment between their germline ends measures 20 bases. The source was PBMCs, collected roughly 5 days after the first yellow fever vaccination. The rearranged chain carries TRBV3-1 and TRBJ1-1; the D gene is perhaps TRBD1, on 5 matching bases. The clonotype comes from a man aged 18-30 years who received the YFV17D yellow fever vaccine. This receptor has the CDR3 CASSQDRGYPVRAEAFF. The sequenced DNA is TGTGCCAGCAGCCAAGATCGGGGGTATCCGGTGCGTGCTGAAGCTTTCTTT.